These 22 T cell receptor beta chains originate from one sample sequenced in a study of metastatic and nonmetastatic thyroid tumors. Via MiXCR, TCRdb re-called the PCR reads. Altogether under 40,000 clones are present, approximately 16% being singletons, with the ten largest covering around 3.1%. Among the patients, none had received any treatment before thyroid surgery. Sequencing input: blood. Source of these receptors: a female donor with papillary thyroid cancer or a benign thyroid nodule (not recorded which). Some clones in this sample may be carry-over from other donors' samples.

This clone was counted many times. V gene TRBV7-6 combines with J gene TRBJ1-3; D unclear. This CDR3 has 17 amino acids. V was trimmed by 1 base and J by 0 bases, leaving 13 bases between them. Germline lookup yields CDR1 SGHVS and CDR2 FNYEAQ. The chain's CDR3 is CASSLDSLGLSGNTIYF. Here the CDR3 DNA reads TGTGCCAGCAGCTTAGACAGCCTCGGCCTCTCTGGAAACACCATATATTTT.

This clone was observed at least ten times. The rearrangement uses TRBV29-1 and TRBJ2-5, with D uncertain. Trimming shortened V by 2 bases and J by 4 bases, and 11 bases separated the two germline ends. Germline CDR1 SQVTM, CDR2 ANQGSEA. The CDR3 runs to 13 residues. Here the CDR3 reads CSVERVSRETQYF. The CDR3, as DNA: TGCAGCGTTGAAAGGGTCTCACGAGAGACCCAGTACTTC.

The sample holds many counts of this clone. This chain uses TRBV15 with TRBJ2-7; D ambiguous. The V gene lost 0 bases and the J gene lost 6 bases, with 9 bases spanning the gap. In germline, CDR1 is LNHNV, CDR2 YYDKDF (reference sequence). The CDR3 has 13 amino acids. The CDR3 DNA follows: TGTGCCACCAGCAGAGATGGGGTCCTCGAGCAGTACTTC. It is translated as CATSRDGVLEQYF.

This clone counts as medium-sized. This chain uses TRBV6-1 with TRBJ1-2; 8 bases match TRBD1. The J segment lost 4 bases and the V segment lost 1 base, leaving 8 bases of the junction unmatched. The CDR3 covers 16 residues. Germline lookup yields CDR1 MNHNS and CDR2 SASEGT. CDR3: CASSEGVQGAGYGYTF. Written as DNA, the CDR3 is TGTGCCAGCAGTGAAGGGGTCCAGGGGGCTGGCTATGGCTACACCTTC.

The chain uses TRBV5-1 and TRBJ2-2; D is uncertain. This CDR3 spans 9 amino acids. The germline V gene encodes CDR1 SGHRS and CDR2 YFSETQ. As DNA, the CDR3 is TGCTTCCGCACCGGGGAGCTGTTTTTT. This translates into CFRTGELFF.

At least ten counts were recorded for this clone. CDR3 sequence: CASSPYSNQPQHF. The CDR3 DNA reads as TGTGCCAGCAGCCCGTATAGCAATCAGCCCCAGCATTTT. This chain joins TRBV7-2 and TRBJ1-5, with D uncertain. Germline CDR1 is SGHTA and CDR2 is FQGNSA. The CDR3 loop spans 13 amino acids. V lost 5 bases and J lost 0, with 5 bases in between.

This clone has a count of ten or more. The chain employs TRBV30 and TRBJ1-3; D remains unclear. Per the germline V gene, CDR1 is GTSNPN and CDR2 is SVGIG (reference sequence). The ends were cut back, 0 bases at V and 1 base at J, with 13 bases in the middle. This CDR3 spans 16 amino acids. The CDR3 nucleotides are TGTGCCTGGAGTGTAAGCGTCGTTTCTTCTGGAAACACCATATATTTT. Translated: CAWSVSVVSSGNTIYF.

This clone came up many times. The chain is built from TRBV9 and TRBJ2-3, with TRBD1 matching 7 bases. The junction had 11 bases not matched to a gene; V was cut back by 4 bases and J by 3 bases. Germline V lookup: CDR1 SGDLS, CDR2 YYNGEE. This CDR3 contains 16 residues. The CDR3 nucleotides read TGTGCCAGCAGCACGGGCGACAGGGATCGGACAGATACGCAGTATTTT. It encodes CASSTGDRDRTDTQYF.

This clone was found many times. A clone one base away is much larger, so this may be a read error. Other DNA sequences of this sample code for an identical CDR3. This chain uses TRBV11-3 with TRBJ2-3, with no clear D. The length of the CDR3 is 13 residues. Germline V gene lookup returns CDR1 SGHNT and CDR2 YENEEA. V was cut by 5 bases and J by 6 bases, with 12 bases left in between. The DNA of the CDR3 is TGTGCCAGCAGCCCGCCGACCGGTGATACGCAGTATTTT. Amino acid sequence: CASSPPTGDTQYF.

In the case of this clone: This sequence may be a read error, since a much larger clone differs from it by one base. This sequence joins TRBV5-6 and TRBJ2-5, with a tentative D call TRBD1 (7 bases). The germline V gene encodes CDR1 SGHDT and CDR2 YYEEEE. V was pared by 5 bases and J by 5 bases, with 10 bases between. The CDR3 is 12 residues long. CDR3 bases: TGTGCCAGCAGGTCAGGGGGGGAGACCCAGTACTTC. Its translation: CASRSGGETQYF.

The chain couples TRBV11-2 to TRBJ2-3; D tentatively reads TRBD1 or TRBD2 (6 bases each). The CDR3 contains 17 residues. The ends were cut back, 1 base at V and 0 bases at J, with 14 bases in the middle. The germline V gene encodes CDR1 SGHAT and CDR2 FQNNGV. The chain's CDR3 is CASSLVEGGWSTDTQYF. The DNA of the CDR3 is TGTGCCAGCAGCTTAGTTGAGGGGGGCTGGAGCACAGATACGCAGTATTTT.

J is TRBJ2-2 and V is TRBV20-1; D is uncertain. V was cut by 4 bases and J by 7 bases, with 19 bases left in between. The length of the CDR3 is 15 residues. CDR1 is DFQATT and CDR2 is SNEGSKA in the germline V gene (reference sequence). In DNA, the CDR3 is TGCAGTGCTACAGATCGCGGACCCCTCGTCGGGGAGCTGTTTTTT. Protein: CSATDRGPLVGELFF.

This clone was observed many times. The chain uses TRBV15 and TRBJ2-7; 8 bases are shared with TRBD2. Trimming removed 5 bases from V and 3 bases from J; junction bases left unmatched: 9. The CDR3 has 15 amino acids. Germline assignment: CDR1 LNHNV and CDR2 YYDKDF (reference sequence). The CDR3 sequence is CATSARSGRGYEQYF. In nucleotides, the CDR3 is TGTGCCACCAGCGCTCGGAGCGGGAGAGGCTACGAGCAGTACTTC.

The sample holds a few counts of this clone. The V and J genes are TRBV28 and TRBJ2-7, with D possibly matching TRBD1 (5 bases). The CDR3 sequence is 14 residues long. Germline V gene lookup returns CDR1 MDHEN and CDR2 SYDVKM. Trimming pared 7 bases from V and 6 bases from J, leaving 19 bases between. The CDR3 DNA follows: TGTGCCAGCATTCCCCACTTCAGGGTGGGCGAGCAGTACTTC. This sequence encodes CASIPHFRVGEQYF.

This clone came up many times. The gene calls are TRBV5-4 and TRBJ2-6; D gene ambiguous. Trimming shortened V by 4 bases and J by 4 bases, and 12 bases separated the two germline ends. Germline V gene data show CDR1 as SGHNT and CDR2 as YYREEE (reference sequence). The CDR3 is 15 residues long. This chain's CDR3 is CASSQRLGGANVLTF. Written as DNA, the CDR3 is TGTGCCAGCAGCCAGAGGTTGGGGGGGGCCAACGTCCTGACTTTC.

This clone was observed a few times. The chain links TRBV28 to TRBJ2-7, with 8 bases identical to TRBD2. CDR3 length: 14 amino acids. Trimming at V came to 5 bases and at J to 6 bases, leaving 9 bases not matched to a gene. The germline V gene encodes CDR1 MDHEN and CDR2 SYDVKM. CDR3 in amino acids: CASSVGTSGIEQYF. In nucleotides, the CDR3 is TGTGCCAGCAGTGTCGGCACTAGCGGAATCGAGCAGTACTTC.

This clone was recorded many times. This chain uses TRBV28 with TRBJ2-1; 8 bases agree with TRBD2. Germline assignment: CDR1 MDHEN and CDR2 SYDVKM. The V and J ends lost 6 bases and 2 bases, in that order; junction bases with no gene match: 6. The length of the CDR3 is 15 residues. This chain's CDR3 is CASRSPGGPYNEQFF. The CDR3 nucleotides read TGTGCCAGCAGGTCGCCGGGGGGGCCCTACAATGAGCAGTTCTTC.

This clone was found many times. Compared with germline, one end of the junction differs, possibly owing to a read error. CDR3 coding DNA: TGTGCCAGCAGTTTTGTTGGCGAGAGGCCGTATTTC. The encoded protein is CASSFVGERPYF. V is TRBV27 and J is TRBJ2-7; no firm D call. Looked up from germline, CDR1 is MNHEY and CDR2 is SMNVEV (reference sequence). The CDR3 is 12 residues long.

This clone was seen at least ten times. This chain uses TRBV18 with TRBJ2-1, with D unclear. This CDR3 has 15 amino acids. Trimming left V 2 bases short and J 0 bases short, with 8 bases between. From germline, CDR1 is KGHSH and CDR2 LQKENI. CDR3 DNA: TGTGCCAGCTCACCAGAGCGCCACTCCTACAATGAGCAGTTCTTC. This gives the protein CASSPERHSYNEQFF.

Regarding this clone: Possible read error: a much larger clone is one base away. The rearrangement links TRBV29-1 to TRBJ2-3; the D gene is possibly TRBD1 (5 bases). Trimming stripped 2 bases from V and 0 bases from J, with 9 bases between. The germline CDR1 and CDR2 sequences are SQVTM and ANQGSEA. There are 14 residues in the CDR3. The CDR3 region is CSVESGLSTDTQYF. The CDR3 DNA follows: TGCAGCGTTGAATCAGGGTTGAGCACAGATACGCAGTATTTT.

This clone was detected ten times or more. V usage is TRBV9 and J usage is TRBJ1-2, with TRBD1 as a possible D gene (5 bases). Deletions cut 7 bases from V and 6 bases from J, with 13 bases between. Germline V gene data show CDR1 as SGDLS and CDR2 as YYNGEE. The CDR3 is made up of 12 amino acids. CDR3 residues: CASSGVLHGYTF. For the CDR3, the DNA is TGTGCCAGCTCGGGGGTTCTACATGGCTACACCTTC.

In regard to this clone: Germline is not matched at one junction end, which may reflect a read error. DNA for the CDR3: TGTGCTAGCAGCTCCGGACCATCCTACGAGCAGTACTTC. Translating it yields CASSSGPSYEQYF. V and J are TRBV7-7 and TRBJ2-7; no clear D gene. The CDR3 is 13 amino acids. Germline V lookup: CDR1 SSHAT, CDR2 FNYEAQ (reference sequence).